The clone carrying this TCR beta chain has a single count. This sample was taken from a study of metastatic and nonmetastatic thyroid tumors. About the research overall: From malignant and benign thyroid patients, repertoires in blood and in tumor or nodule tissue were compared.

Ahead of thyroid surgery, no patient had received treatment of any kind. TCRdb re-clonotyped the PCR reads via MiXCR. The sample has 40,000 or so clones; roughly 50% are singletons. This CDR3 is 15 amino acids long. V gave up 5 bases and J gave up 1 base; unmatched junction bases: 8. Germline V gene sequence: CDR1 SEHNR, CDR2 FQNEAQ (reference sequence). This clonotype was obtained from a male donor with papillary thyroid cancer or a benign thyroid nodule (not recorded which). Some clones in this sample may be carry-over from other donors' samples. Sample: tumor tissue. The chain employs TRBV7-9 and TRBJ2-7, with 7 bases aligning to TRBD1. CDR3 DNA: TGTGCCAGCAGCACCTTGGGACAGAGATCCTACGAGCAGTACTTC. Translated, it gives CASSTLGQRSYEQYF.